The entry below describes one TCR beta chain. Its target is unknown. There are 15 residues in the CDR3. J lost 7 bases, V lost 5 bases, and 9 bases had no gene match. Looked up from germline, CDR1 is LNHDA and CDR2 is SQIVND (reference sequence). The PCR ran on 60 Vbeta and 13 Jbeta primers. The data were produced by immunoSEQ multiplex PCR, yet TCRdb's version contains in-frame clones alone and is incomplete. Here the sample spans under 150,000 clones, approximately 84% being singletons. These data are taken from a study of cytomegalovirus exposure and HLA in healthy donors. Study-wide findings and caveats: In presence/absence analyses, roughly uniform sequencing depth across donors was assumed. Later analysis identified a missense DCLRE1C variant that was linked to TCR beta V- and J-gene trimming.

The sequenced material came from PBMCs. This TCR was sampled from a woman aged 18-29 years in good health and CMV-seronegative. The chain combines TRBV19 with TRBJ2-1, with 9 bases lining up with TRBD1. The CDR3 loop is CASSFHRDRENEQFF. CDR3 coding DNA: TGTGCCAGTAGTTTTCACCGGGACAGGGAAAATGAGCAGTTCTTC.